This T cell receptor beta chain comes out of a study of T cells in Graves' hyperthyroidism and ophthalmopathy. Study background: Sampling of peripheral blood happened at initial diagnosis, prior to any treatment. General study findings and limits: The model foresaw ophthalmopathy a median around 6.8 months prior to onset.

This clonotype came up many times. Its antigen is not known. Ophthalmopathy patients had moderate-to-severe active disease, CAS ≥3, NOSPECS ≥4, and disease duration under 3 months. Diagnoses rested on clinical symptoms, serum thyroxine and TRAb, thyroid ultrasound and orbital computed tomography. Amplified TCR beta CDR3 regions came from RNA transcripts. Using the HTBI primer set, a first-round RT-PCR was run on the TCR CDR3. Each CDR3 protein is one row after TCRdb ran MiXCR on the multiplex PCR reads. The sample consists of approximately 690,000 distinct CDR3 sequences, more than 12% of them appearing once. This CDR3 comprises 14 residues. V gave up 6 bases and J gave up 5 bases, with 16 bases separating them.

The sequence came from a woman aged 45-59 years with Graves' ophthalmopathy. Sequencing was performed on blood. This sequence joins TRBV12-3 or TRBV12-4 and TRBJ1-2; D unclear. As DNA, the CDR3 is TGTGCCAGCAGGTTGGCCGCTACCGTTTATGGCTACACCTTC. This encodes CASRLAATVYGYTF.